The next 17 T cell receptor beta chains were all read from a single sample in a study of blood T cell repertoires in COVID-19. Sequenced by immunoSEQ multiplex PCR; TCRdb stores in-frame clones only, minus some. The sample shows about 480,000 clones, approximately 88% of them seen only once. The specimen sequenced was PBMCs or T cells enriched from blood (not recorded which). The receptors come from a woman between 35 and 50 years old who had recovered from COVID-19.

The chain carries TRBV6-4 and TRBJ2-7; perhaps TRBD1 as D (7 bases). This CDR3 has 15 amino acids. V was cut by 5 bases and J by 6 bases, with 20 bases left in between. Germline CDR1 reads MRHNA; CDR2 reads SNTAGT. The CDR3 reads CASSPMSGGGVEQYF. For the CDR3, the DNA is TGTGCCAGCAGTCCTATGAGCGGAGGGGGCGTCGAGCAGTACTTC.

The V gene is TRBV4-3, the J gene TRBJ2-1; 7 positions agree with TRBD2. This CDR3 is 15 amino acids long. V shed 0 bases, J shed 8 bases, and the junction held 7 bases outside the gene matches. In germline, CDR1 is LGHNA, CDR2 YSLEER. CDR3: CASSQDIGGNYEQFF. As DNA, the CDR3 is TGCGCCAGCAGCCAAGATATCGGGGGGAATTATGAGCAGTTCTTC.

V and J are TRBV29-1 and TRBJ2-1; D may be TRBD2 (7 bases). The CDR3 is 14 residues long. V was trimmed by 6 bases and J by 6 bases, leaving 18 bases between them. CDR1 SQVTM and CDR2 ANQGSEA come from the germline V gene. CDR3: CSVAGGTRSNEQFF. The CDR3 DNA is TGCAGCGTCGCCGGGGGGACAAGAAGCAATGAGCAGTTCTTC.

The V gene is TRBV29-1, the J gene TRBJ2-1, with a possible D match to TRBD2 (6 bases). Germline V CDR1 and CDR2: SQVTM, ANQGSEA. Between the trimmed V and J ends, which lost 3 bases and 7 bases, there was a span of 13 bases. CDR3 length equals 13 residues. The CDR3: CSVEGLIDNEQFF. CDR3 in DNA: TGCAGCGTTGAGGGACTGATAGATAATGAGCAGTTCTTC.

This chain links TRBV7-9 with TRBJ2-5, with 8 bases fitting TRBD1. This CDR3 has 16 amino acids. CDR1 SEHNR and CDR2 FQNEAQ come from the germline V gene (reference sequence). Losses at the gene ends were 5 bases for V and 1 base for J; bases not matched to a gene: 9. The CDR3 reads CASSPPHGQGQETQYF. The CDR3 nucleotides are TGTGCCAGCAGCCCCCCCCACGGACAGGGCCAAGAGACCCAGTACTTC.

This chain joins TRBV11-2 and TRBJ2-3, with D uncertain. V was trimmed by 5 bases and J by 4 bases, leaving 4 bases between them. The V gene's germline CDR1 is SGHAT and CDR2 FQNNGV. This CDR3 spans 11 amino acids. CDR3 DNA: TGTGCCAGCAGCCTTCCAGATACGCAGTATTTT. This encodes CASSLPDTQYF.

This clone was detected once. The V gene is TRBV7-9, the J gene TRBJ2-2, with 9 positions matching TRBD2. This CDR3 is built from 16 residues. The V gene end was trimmed by 5 bases and the J gene end by 4 bases; junction bases not matched to a gene: 8. From germline, CDR1 is SEHNR and CDR2 FQNEAQ (reference sequence). CDR3 bases: TGTGCCAGCAGCCTAGTTAGCGGGAGTGGCACCGGGGAGCTGTTTTTT. Translation: CASSLVSGSGTGELFF. The full variable domain, its missing parts supplied by reference TRBV7-9 and TRBJ2-2, is DTGVSQNPRHKITKRGQNVTFRCDPISEHNRLYWYRQTLGQGPEFLTYFQNEAQLEKSRLLSDRFSAERPKGSFSTLEIQRTEQGDSAMYLCASSLVSGSGTGELFFGEGSRLTVL.

V usage is TRBV5-1 and J usage is TRBJ2-7, with 12 positions matching TRBD2. V was pared by 4 bases and J by 7 bases, with 12 bases of the junction left unmatched. The CDR3 consists of 16 residues. Germline loops: CDR1 SGHRS, CDR2 YFSETQ. The CDR3 spells CASSNNPSGRALEQYF. The CDR3 bases are TGCGCCAGCAGCAACAACCCTAGCGGGAGGGCTCTTGAGCAGTACTTC.

In its sample, this clone was seen once. This chain connects TRBV2 to TRBJ1-6; the D gene is possibly TRBD1 (6 bases). This CDR3 region has 12 residues. The germline CDR1 and CDR2 sequences are SNHLY and FYNNEI. Trimming removed 8 bases at V and 8 bases at J, with 10 bases between. The CDR3 loop is CASSGDDSPLHF. For the CDR3, the DNA is TGTGCCAGCTCAGGGGATGATTCACCCCTCCACTTT.

In its sample, this clone was seen once. The chain is built from TRBV5-1 and TRBJ2-7, with D hard to call. The V end was cut by 0 bases, the J end by 1 base, with 8 bases between. Germline values: CDR1 SGHRS, CDR2 YFSETQ. This CDR3 contains 14 residues. In DNA, the CDR3 is TGCGCCAGCAGCTTGGCCCCAGATTCCTACGAGCAGTACTTC. It yields the protein CASSLAPDSYEQYF.

The V and J genes are TRBV3-1 (or the pseudogene TRBV3-2) and TRBJ1-4, with 7 bases fitting TRBD1. CDR1 LGHDT and CDR2 YNNKEL come from the germline V gene (reference sequence). J was trimmed by 8 bases and V by 6 bases; bases with no gene match: 6. The length of the CDR3 is 13 residues. The CDR3, as DNA: TGTGCCAGCAGGAGGGCAGGGGGGGAAAAACTGTTTTTT. It translates to CASRRAGGEKLFF.

The chain uses TRBV11-2 and TRBJ1-1; a weak D match, TRBD1 (6 bases). V was cut by 0 bases and J by 5 bases, with 19 bases left in between. Germline CDR1 and CDR2: SGHAT and FQNNGV. CDR3 size: 17 residues. This CDR3 is CASSLDGQFGRTTEAFF. In nucleotides, the CDR3 is TGTGCCAGCAGCTTAGATGGACAGTTCGGGCGGACAACTGAAGCTTTCTTT. Full variable domain (remainder filled in from reference TRBV11-2 and TRBJ1-1): EAGVAQSPRYKIIEKRQSVAFWCNPISGHATLYWYQQILGQGPKLLIQFQNNGVVDDSQLPKDRFSAERLKGVDSTLKIQPAKLEDSAVYLCASSLDGQFGRTTEAFFGQGTRLTVV.

This chain connects TRBV5-8 to TRBJ1-4; TRBD1 matches at 9 bases. CDR3 length equals 15 residues. The J segment lost 3 bases and the V segment lost 4 bases, leaving 4 bases of the junction unmatched. The germline CDR1 and CDR2 sequences are SGHTS and YDEGEE. In DNA, the CDR3 is TGTGCCAGCAGCCCCTGGACAGGGGCTAATGAAAAACTGTTTTTT. Its protein product is CASSPWTGANEKLFF. The full variable domain, its missing parts supplied by reference TRBV5-8 and TRBJ1-4, is EAGVTQSPTHLIKTRGQQATLRCSPISGHTSVYWYQQALGLGLQFLLWYDEGEERNRGNFPPRFSGRQFPNYSSELNVNALELEDSALYLCASSPWTGANEKLFFGSGTQLSVL.

V and J are TRBV5-1 and TRBJ1-1; no definite D call. Trimming shortened V by 1 base and J by 1 base, and 5 bases separated the two germline ends. This CDR3 comprises 13 residues. Per germline, CDR1 SGHRS and CDR2 YFSETQ. The chain's CDR3 is CASSLLENTEAFF. The CDR3 region has the DNA TGCGCCAGCAGCTTGTTAGAGAACACTGAAGCTTTCTTT. Variable domain in full (rest from reference TRBV5-1 and TRBJ1-1): KAGVTQTPRYLIKTRGQQVTLSCSPISGHRSVSWYQQTPGQGLQFLFEYFSETQRNKGNFPGRFSGRQFSNSRSEMNVSTLELGDSALYLCASSLLENTEAFFGQGTRLTVV.

The chain combines TRBV7-9 with TRBJ2-2, with 8 nucleotides matching TRBD2. CDR1 is SEHNR and CDR2 is FQNEAQ in the germline V gene (reference sequence). This CDR3 has 16 amino acids. The V segment lost 2 bases and the J segment 6 bases; nucleotides outside the gene matches: 8. Here the CDR3 DNA reads TGTGCCAGCAGCTTATTTCGGGAGGGAAGCGCCGGGGAGCTGTTTTTT. Protein product: CASSLFREGSAGELFF.

This CDR3 is CAISESTGHYTEAFF. CDR3 nucleotide sequence: TGTGCCATCAGTGAGTCTACGGGACACTACACTGAAGCTTTCTTT. This chain links TRBV10-3 with TRBJ1-1; D might be TRBD1 (6 bases). The CDR3 has 15 amino acids. The V end lost 0 bases, the J end lost 3 bases, and 11 bases lay between the germline ends. Germline CDR1 and CDR2: ENHRY and SYGVKD.

The chain links TRBV7-9 to TRBJ2-5; weak D call: TRBD1 (6 bases). The V gene lost 2 bases and the J gene lost 6 bases, with 13 bases spanning the gap. This CDR3 has 14 residues. Germline V gene sequence: CDR1 SEHNR, CDR2 FQNEAQ (reference sequence). The CDR3 DNA reads as TGTGCCAGCAGCTTAATGGGGGCCACACAGACCCAGTACTTC. Its protein is CASSLMGATQTQYF. Variable domain in full (rest from reference TRBV7-9 and TRBJ2-5): DTGVSQNPRHKITKRGQNVTFRCDPISEHNRLYWYRQTLGQGPEFLTYFQNEAQLEKSRLLSDRFSAERPKGSFSTLEIQRTEQGDSAMYLCASSLMGATQTQYFGPGTRLLVL.